The clone carrying this T cell receptor (beta chain) was detected a few times. Antigen unknown. This sample stems from a study of T cell repertoires in cytomegalovirus infection. Overall study: Recently identified HLA-C-restricted CMV epitopes were among the peptides used. Whole-study results and caveats: Dominant in the ex vivo response were TCR beta clonotypes restricted by HLA-C and specific for CMV. Totalled public TCR beta family frequency picked out people who carried CMV plus the relevant HLA.

MiXCR was run by TCRdb on the reads, yielding one entry per CDR3 protein. The sample holds roughly 920,000 distinct CDR3 sequences, roughly a third seen once. Sequencing was performed on cultured CD8+ T cells from PBMCs, taken from culture after CMV antigen stimulation. The source of this sequence is a human donor in good health (CMV status not recorded). Some clones in this sample may be carry-over from other donors' samples.

The CDR3 protein is CAAGLDTQYF. The CDR3 region has the DNA TGTGCAGCAGGGTTAGATACGCAGTATTTT. This chain joins TRBV28 and TRBJ2-3; D is perhaps TRBD1 (5 bases). Germline V gives CDR1 MDHEN, CDR2 SYDVKM. The CDR3 extends over 10 amino acids. The variable domain in full, with the rest retrieved from reference TRBV28 and TRBJ2-3, is DVKVTQSSRYLVKRTGEKVFLECVQDMDHENMFWYRQDPGLGLRLIYFSYDVKMKEKGDIPEGYSVSREKKERFSLILESASTNQTSMYLCAAGLDTQYFGPGTRLTVL.